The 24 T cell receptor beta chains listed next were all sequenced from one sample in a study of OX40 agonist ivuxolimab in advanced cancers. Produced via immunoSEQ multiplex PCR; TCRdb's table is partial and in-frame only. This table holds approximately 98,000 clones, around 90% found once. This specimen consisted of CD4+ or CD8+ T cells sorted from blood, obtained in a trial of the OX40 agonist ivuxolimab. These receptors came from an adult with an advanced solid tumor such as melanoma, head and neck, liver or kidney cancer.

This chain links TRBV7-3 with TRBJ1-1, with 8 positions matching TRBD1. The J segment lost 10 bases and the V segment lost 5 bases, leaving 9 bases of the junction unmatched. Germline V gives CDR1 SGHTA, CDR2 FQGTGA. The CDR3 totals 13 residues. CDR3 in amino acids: CASSPGTGSGAFF. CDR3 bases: TGTGCCAGCAGCCCGGGGACAGGTTCGGGAGCTTTCTTT.

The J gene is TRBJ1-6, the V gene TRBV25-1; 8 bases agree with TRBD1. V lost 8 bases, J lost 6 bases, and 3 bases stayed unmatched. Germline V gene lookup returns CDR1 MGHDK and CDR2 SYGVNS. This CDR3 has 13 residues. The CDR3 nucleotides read TGTGCCAGCGGACAGGGCGGTAATTCACCCCTCCACTTT. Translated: CASGQGGNSPLHF.

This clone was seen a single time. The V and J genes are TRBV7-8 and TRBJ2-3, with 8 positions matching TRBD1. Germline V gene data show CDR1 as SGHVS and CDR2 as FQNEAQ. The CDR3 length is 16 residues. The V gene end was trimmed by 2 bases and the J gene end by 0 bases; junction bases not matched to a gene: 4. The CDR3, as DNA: TGTGCCAGCAGCTTACAGGGGGCGGGTAGCACAGATACGCAGTATTTT. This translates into CASSLQGAGSTDTQYF. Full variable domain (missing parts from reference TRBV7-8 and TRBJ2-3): GAGVSQSPRYKVAKRGQDVALRCDPISGHVSLFWYQQALGQGPEFLTYFQNEAQLDKSGLPSDRFFAERPEGSVSTLKIQRTQQEDSAVYLCASSLQGAGSTDTQYFGPGTRLTVL.

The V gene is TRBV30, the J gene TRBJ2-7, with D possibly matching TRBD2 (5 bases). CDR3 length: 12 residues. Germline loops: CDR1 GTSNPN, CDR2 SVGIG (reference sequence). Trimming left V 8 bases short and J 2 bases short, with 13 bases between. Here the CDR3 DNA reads TGTGCCGGTGCAGCGGCCACCTACGAGCAGTACTTC. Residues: CAGAAATYEQYF.

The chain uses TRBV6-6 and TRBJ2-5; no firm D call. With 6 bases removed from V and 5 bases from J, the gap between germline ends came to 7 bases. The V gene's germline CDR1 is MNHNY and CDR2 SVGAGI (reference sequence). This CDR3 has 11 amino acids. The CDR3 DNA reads TGTGCCAGCAGCCTGCAGGAGACCCAGTACTTC. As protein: CASSLQETQYF.

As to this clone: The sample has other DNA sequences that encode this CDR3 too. In nucleotides, the CDR3 is TGCGCCAGCAGCTTGGATTACGAGCAGTACTTC. Its translation: CASSLDYEQYF. V is TRBV5-1 and J is TRBJ2-7; D remains ambiguous. Germline assignment: CDR1 SGHRS and CDR2 YFSETQ. CDR3 size: 11 residues. The V end lost 0 bases, the J end lost 4 bases, and 2 bases lay between the germline ends.

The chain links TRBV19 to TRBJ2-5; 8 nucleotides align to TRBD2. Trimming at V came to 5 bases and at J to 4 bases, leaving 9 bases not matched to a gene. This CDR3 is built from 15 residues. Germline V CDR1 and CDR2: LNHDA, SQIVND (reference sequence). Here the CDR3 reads CASSPGRGGRETQYF. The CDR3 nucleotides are TGTGCCAGTAGTCCCGGACGGGGGGGGAGAGAGACCCAGTACTTC.

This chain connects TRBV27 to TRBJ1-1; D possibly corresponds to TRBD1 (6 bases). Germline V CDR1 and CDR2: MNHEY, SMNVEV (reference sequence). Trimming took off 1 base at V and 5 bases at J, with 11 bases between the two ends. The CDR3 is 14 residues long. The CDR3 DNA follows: TGTGCCAGCAGTTTATGGGGGGCCGAGACTGAAGCTTTCTTT. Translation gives CASSLWGAETEAFF.

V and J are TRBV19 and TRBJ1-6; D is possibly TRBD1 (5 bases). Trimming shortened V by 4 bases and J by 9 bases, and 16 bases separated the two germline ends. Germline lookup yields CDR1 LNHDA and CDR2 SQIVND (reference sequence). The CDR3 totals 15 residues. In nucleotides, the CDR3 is TGTGCCAGTAGTACTCGCGGGGGTTCTGGTTCACCCCTCCACTTT. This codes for CASSTRGGSGSPLHF.

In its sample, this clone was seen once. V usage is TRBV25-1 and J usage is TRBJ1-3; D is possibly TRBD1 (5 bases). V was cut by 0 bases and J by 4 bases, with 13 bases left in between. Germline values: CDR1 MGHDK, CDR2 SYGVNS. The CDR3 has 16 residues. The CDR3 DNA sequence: TGTGCCAGCAGTGAATACGGGACTCCTGGGGGAAACACCATATATTTT. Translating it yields CASSEYGTPGGNTIYF.

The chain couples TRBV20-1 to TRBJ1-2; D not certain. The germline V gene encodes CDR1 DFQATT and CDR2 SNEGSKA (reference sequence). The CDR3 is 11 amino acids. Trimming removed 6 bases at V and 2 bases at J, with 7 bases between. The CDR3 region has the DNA TGCAGTGCCATTTTAAACTATGGCTACACCTTC. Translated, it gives CSAILNYGYTF.

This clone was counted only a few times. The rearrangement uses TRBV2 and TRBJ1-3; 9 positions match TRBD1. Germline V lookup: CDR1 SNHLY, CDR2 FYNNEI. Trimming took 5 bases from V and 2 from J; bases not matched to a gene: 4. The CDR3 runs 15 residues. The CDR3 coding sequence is TGTGCCAGCAGTTTGCGACAGGGGGCTGGAAACACCATATATTTT. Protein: CASSLRQGAGNTIYF.

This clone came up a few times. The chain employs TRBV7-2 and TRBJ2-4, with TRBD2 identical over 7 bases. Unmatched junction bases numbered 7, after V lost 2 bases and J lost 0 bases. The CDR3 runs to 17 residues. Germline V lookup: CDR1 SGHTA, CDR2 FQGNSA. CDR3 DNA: TGTGCCAGCAGCTTACCCCCTGGGAGGGTAGCCAAAAACATTCAGTACTTC. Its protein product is CASSLPPGRVAKNIQYF.

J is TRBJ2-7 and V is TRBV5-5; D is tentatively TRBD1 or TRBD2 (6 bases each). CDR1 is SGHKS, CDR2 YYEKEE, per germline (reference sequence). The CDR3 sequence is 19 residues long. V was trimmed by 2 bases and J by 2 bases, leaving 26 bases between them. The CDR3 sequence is CASSLAWGAPFSNPYEQYF. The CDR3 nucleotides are TGTGCCAGCAGCTTAGCGTGGGGGGCCCCCTTCTCCAATCCCTACGAGCAGTACTTC.

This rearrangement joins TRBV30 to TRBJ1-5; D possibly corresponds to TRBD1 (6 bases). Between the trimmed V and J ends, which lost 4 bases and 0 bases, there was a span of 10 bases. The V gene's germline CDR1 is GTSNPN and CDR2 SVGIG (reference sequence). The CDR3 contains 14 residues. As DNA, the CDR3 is TGTGCCTGGACTCCGGACAGTAGCAATCAGCCCCAGCATTTT. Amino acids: CAWTPDSSNQPQHF.

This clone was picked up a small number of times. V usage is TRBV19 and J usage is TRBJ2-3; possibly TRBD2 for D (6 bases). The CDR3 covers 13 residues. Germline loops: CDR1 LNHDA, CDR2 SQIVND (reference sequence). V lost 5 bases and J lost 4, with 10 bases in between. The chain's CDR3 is CASSYTSSDTQYF. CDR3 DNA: TGTGCCAGTAGTTACACTAGCTCAGATACGCAGTATTTT.

CDR3 sequence (DNA): TGCGCCAGCAGCCAAGACCCTAGCGGGACGGAGACCCAGTACTTC. Protein product: CASSQDPSGTETQYF. The V gene is TRBV4-1, the J gene TRBJ2-5, with 9 bases lining up with TRBD2. The CDR3 has 15 amino acids. Losses at the gene ends were 0 bases for V and 5 bases for J; bases not matched to a gene: 4. The germline V gene has CDR1 MGHRA and CDR2 YSYEKL.

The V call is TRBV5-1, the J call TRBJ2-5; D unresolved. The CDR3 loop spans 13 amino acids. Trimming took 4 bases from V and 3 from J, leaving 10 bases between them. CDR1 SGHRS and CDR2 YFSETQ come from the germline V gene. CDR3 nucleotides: TGCGCCAGCAGCAACAACTGGAAAGAGACCCAGTACTTC. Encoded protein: CASSNNWKETQYF.

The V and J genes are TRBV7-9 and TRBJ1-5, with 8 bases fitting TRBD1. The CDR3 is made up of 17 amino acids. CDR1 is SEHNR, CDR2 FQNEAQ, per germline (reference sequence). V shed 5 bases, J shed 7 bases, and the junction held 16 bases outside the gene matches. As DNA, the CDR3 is TGTGCCAGCAGCACTGGACAGGGAAGAGGGGCGAGGCAGCCCCAGCATTTT. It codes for CASSTGQGRGARQPQHF.

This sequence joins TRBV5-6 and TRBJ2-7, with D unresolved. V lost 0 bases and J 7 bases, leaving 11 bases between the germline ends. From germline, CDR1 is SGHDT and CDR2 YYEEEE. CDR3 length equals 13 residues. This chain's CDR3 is CASSLVSFEEQYF. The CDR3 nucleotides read TGTGCCAGCAGCTTGGTCTCCTTTGAGGAGCAGTACTTC.

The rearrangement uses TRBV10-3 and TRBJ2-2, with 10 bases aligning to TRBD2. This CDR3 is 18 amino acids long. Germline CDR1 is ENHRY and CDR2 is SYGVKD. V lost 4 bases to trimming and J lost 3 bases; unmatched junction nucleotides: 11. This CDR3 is CAISVTGTGTSDTGELFF. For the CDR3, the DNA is TGTGCCATCAGTGTAACAGGGACCGGGACTAGCGACACCGGGGAGCTGTTTTTT.

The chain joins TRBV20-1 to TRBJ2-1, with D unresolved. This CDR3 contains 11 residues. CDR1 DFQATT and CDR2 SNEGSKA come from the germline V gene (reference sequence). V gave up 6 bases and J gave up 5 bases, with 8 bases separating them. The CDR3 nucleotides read TGCAGTGCGCGGCGGAACAATGAGCAGTTCTTC. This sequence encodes CSARRNNEQFF.

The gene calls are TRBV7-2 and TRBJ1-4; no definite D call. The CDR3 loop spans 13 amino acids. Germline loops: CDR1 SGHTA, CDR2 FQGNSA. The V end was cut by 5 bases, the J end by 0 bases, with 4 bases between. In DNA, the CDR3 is TGTGCCAGCAGCAGACCAACTAATGAAAAACTGTTTTTT. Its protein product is CASSRPTNEKLFF. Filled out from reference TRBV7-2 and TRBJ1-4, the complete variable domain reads GAGVSQSPSNKVTEKGKDVELRCDPISGHTALYWYRQSLGQGLEFLIYFQGNSAPDKSGLPSDRFSAERTGGSVSTLTIQRTQQEDSAVYLCASSRPTNEKLFFGSGTQLSVL.

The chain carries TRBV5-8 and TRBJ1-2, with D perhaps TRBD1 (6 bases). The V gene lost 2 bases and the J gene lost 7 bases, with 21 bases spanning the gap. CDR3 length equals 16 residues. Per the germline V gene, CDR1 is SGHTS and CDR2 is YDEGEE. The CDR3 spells CASSLERGGPVRGYTF. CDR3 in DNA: TGTGCCAGCAGCTTAGAGAGGGGGGGCCCTGTACGTGGCTACACCTTC.